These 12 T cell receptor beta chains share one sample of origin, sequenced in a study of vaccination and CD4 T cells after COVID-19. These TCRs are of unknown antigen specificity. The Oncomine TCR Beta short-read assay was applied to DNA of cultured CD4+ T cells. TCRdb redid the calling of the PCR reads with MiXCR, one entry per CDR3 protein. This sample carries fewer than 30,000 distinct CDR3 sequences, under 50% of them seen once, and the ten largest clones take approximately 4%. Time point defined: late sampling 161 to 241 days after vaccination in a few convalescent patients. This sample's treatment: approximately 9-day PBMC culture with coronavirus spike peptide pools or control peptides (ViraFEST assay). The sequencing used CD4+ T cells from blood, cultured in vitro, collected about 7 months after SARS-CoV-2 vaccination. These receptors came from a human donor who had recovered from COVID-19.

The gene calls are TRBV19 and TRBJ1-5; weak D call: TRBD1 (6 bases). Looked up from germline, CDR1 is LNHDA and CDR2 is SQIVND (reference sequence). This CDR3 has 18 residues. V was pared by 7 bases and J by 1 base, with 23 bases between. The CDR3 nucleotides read TGTGCCAGTACCAGGGGCAGGGGATGGAGCATGAGCAATCAGCCCCAGCATTTT. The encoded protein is CASTRGRGWSMSNQPQHF.

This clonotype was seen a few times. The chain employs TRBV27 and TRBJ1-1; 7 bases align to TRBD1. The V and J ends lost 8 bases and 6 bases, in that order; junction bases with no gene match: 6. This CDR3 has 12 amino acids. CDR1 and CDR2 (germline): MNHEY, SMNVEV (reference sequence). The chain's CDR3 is CASGDREAEAFF. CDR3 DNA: TGTGCCAGCGGTGACAGGGAGGCTGAAGCTTTCTTT.

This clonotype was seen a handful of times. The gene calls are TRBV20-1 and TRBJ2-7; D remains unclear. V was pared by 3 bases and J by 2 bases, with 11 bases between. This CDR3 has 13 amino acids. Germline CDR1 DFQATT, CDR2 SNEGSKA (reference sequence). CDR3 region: CSARGTFPYEQYF. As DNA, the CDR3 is TGCAGTGCTAGGGGAACCTTCCCCTACGAGCAGTACTTC.

Written as DNA, the CDR3 is TGTGCCAGCAGCAACGGGGGGACTAGCTTCTACAATGAGCAGTTCTTC. Amino acids: CASSNGGTSFYNEQFF. The chain recombines TRBV28 with TRBJ2-1; the match to TRBD2 covers 9 bases. The CDR3 has 16 residues. The trim removed 6 bases at V and 3 bases at J, leaving 9 bases unmatched. Per the germline V gene, CDR1 is MDHEN and CDR2 is SYDVKM.

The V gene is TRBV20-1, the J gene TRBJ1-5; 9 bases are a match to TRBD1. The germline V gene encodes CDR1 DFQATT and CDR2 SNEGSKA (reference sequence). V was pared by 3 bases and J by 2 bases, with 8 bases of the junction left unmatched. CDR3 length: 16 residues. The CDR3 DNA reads TGCAGTGCTAGGAGGCGGGACAGGGTGGGCAATCAGCCCCAGCATTTT. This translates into CSARRRDRVGNQPQHF.

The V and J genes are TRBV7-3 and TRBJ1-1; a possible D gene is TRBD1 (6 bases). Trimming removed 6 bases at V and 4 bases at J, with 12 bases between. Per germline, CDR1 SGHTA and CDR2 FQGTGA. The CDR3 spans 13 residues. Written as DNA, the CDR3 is TGTGCCAGCAGTTTGGGACAAACCACTGAAGCTTTCTTT. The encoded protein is CASSLGQTTEAFF. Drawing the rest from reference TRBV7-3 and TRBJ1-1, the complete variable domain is GAGVSQTPSNKVTEKGKYVELRCDPISGHTALYWYRQSLGQGPEFLIYFQGTGAADDSGLPNDRFFAVRPEGSVSTLKIQRTERGDSAVYLCASSLGQTTEAFFGQGTRLTVV.

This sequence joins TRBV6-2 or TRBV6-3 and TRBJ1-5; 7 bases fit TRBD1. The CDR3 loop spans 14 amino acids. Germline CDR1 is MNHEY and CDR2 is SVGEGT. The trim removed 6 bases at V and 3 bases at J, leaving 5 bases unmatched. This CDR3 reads CASRHGTDNQPQHF. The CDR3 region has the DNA TGTGCCAGCAGGCATGGGACAGACAATCAGCCCCAGCATTTT.

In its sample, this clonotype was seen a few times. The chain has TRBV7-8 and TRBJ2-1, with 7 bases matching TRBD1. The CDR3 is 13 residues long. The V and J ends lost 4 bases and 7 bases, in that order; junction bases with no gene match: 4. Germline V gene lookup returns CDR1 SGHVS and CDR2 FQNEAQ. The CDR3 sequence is CASSSPGGNEQFF. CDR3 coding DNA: TGTGCCAGCAGCTCTCCAGGGGGTAATGAGCAGTTCTTC.

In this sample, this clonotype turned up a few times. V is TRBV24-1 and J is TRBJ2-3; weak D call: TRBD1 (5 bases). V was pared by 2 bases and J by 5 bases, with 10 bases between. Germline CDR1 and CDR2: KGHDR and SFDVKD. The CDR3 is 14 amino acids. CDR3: CATSDWATGDTQYF. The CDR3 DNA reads TGTGCCACCAGTGATTGGGCCACAGGAGATACGCAGTATTTT.

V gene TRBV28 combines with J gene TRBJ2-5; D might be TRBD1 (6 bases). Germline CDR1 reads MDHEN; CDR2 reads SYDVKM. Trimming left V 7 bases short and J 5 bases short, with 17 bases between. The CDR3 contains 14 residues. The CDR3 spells CASTAPQGRETQYF. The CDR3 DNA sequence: TGTGCCAGCACTGCACCACAGGGAAGGGAGACCCAGTACTTC.

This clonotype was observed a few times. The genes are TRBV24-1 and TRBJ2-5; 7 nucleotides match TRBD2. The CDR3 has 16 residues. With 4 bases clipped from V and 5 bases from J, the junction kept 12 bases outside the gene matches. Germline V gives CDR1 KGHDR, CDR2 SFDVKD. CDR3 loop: CATSDSIAGGQETQYF. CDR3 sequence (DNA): TGTGCCACCAGTGACTCAATAGCGGGTGGGCAGGAGACCCAGTACTTC.

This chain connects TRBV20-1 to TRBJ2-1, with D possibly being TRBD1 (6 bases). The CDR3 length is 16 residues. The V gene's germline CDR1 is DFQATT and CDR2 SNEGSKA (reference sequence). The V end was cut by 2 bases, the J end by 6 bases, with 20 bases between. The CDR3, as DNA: TGCAGTGCTAGATTTACAGGGCGGTTAGTACGCAATGAGCAGTTCTTC. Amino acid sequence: CSARFTGRLVRNEQFF.